This T cell receptor (beta chain) was observed in a study of blood T cell repertoires in COVID-19. Germline CDR1 reads LGHDT; CDR2 reads YNNKEL (reference sequence). The CDR3 is 14 amino acids. V was clipped by 5 bases and J by 8 bases; unmatched bases: 7. Some clones are missing from TCRdb's copy, which holds only in-frame ones; the method was immunoSEQ multiplex PCR. The sample carries some 130,000 clones, more than 70% recorded once. This sequence was found in a man aged 50 or older with acute or convalescent COVID-19. The chain combines TRBV3-1 (or the pseudogene TRBV3-2) with TRBJ1-4; 8 nucleotides line up with TRBD1. Input material: peripheral blood. The CDR3 is CASSLTGVGEKLFF. CDR3 sequence (DNA): TGTGCCAGCAGCTTGACAGGGGTAGGCGAAAAACTGTTTTTT.